This T cell receptor (beta chain) came from a study of cytomegalovirus exposure and HLA in healthy donors. Regarding the study as a whole: The study labeled 150 to 200 TCR beta chains cytomegalovirus-associated. By a later analysis, the bulk of CMV-associated TCR beta chains appeared HLA-restricted. Earlier findings revealed that most TCR beta V segments proved productive either about 87% or about 30% of the time.

Donors sampled were nominally healthy, though unrecorded immune exposures were likely. This PCR relied on a set of 60 Vbeta primers and 13 Jbeta primers. Using immunoSEQ multiplex PCR, the repertoire was profiled, and TCRdb retains in-frame clones only, with some absent. Counted here are about 140,000 clones, over 75% occurring once; the ten biggest clones make up about 2%. The CDR3 contains 15 residues. Trimming at V came to 2 bases and at J to 0 bases, leaving 4 bases not matched to a gene. Germline CDR1 MNHNY, CDR2 SVGAGI (reference sequence). A word on this clone: Its specificity is not known.

V is TRBV6-6 and J is TRBJ2-7; 7 positions match TRBD1. This receptor was obtained from a man aged 35 to 55 in good health and CMV-seronegative. Sequenced input: PBMCs. CDR3 sequence reads: CASSYPTGSSYEQYF. In nucleotides, the CDR3 is TGTGCCAGCAGTTACCCGACAGGGTCCTCCTACGAGCAGTACTTC.